This T cell receptor beta chain stems from a study of response to subunit inactivated influenza vaccine. Study-level points and caveats: A suggestion made by the authors is that each seasonal influenza vaccination recruits few new T cells.

This CDR3 is built from 15 residues. Trimming stripped 5 bases from V and 2 bases from J, with 15 bases between. A note on this clonotype: What it binds is unknown.

TCRdb ran MiXCR on the RT-PCR reads and lists one entry per CDR3 protein. The sample records around 320,000 distinct CDR3 sequences, about 20% being singletons. This sequence was found in a man aged 50 to 69 who received an inactivated influenza vaccine. Sample: PBMCs from blood, taken about 19 months after vaccination. The chain has TRBV12-3 or TRBV12-4 and TRBJ2-5; D is unresolved. The CDR3 bases are TGTGCCAGCAGTCTTGGGCTCCTGGGACAAGAGACCCAGTACTTC. Translating it yields CASSLGLLGQETQYF.